The 25 T cell receptor beta chains below were found in one sample sequenced in a study of cytomegalovirus exposure and HLA in healthy donors (dated by TCRdb to the late 2010s). Libraries were built with the immunoSEQ multiplex PCR assay. The multiplex PCR relied on a mix of 60 forward primers for TCR Vbeta segments and 13 reverse primers for TCR Jbeta segments. Drawn from immuneACCESS, this table holds only the in-frame rearrangements with V and J called that TCRdb kept. Clones are partly lost; checked studies trace under half to an unresolved V gene and leave the rest unexplained. In this sample's table one finds about 140,000 clones. The top ten constitute 0.8% to 1% of the sample. Sequenced: PBMCs. The receptors here all came from a male donor in good health and CMV-seronegative.

The gene calls are TRBV10-3 and TRBJ2-3, with unresolved D. The ends were cut back, 5 bases at V and 0 bases at J, with 6 bases in the middle. The CDR3 is 13 amino acids. Germline values: CDR1 ENHRY, CDR2 SYGVKD. CDR3 amino acids: CAISPSSTDTQYF. The CDR3 bases are TGTGCCATCAGTCCCTCTAGCACAGATACGCAGTATTTT.

The chain carries TRBV7-3 and TRBJ2-3; no clear D gene. The V gene's germline CDR1 is SGHTA and CDR2 FQGTGA. Trimming cost V 0 bases and J 0 bases, with 16 bases left between them. This CDR3 region has 18 residues. CDR3 amino acids: CASSLTAASRQSTDTQYF. CDR3 in DNA: TGTGCCAGCAGCTTAACGGCAGCGTCCCGCCAGAGCACAGATACGCAGTATTTT.

The chain carries TRBV6-4 and TRBJ1-2, with TRBD1 matching over 9 bases. Germline loops: CDR1 MRHNA, CDR2 SNTAGT. V was clipped by 3 bases and J by 4 bases; unmatched bases: 9. This CDR3 is 16 amino acids long. For the CDR3, the DNA is TGTGCCAGCAGTGATACGGGACAGGGTTATGTCTATGGCTACACCTTC. Residues: CASSDTGQGYVYGYTF.

The V call is TRBV13, the J call TRBJ2-7, with TRBD2 as a possible D gene (5 bases). The CDR3 extends over 15 amino acids. The germline gives CDR1 PRHDT, CDR2 FYEKMQ (reference sequence). V gave up 5 bases and J gave up 1 base, with 15 bases separating them. In DNA, the CDR3 is TGTGCCAGCAGCCTCACCGGGGAAGGGTCCTACGAGCAGTACTTC. Protein product: CASSLTGEGSYEQYF. Full variable domain (rest looked up from reference TRBV13 and TRBJ2-7): AAGVIQSPRHLIKEKRETATLKCYPIPRHDTVYWYQQGPGQDPQFLISFYEKMQSDKGSIPDRFSAQQFSDYHSELNMSSLELGDSALYFCASSLTGEGSYEQYFGPGTRLTVT.

This CDR3 reads CSVDQARKETQYF. The DNA of the CDR3 is TGCAGCGTTGATCAGGCCCGAAAAGAGACCCAGTACTTC. The genes are TRBV29-1 and TRBJ2-5; D remains unclear. CDR3 length equals 13 residues. Germline V CDR1 and CDR2: SQVTM, ANQGSEA. V was clipped by 3 bases and J by 3 bases, with 11 bases between them.

The V and J genes are TRBV7-8 and TRBJ2-3; D unclear. The V gene lost 3 bases and the J gene lost 0 bases, with 13 bases spanning the gap. CDR1 is SGHVS, CDR2 FQNEAQ, per germline. The CDR3 consists of 16 residues. The CDR3 sequence is CASSFRGGTSTDTQYF. The CDR3 nucleotides read TGTGCCAGCAGCTTTCGAGGCGGCACTAGCACAGATACGCAGTATTTT.

The rearrangement links TRBV2 to TRBJ1-1, with D perhaps TRBD1 (6 bases). CDR3 size: 14 residues. Germline V gene lookup returns CDR1 SNHLY and CDR2 FYNNEI. With 8 bases removed from V and 4 bases from J, the gap between germline ends came to 17 bases. CDR3 DNA: TGTGCCAGCTCCGGGACAAGGTCGGGCACTGAAGCTTTCTTT. Protein product: CASSGTRSGTEAFF. Full variable domain (missing parts from reference TRBV2 and TRBJ1-1): EPEVTQTPSHQVTQMGQEVILRCVPISNHLYFYWYRQILGQKVEFLVSFYNNEISEKSEIFDDQFSVERPDGSNFTLKIRSTKLEDSAMYFCASSGTRSGTEAFFGQGTRLTVV.

The rearrangement links TRBV19 to TRBJ1-5; no reliable D call. Germline V CDR1 and CDR2: LNHDA, SQIVND (reference sequence). This CDR3 has 15 amino acids. The V end lost 6 bases, the J end lost 6 bases, and 18 bases lay between the germline ends. As DNA, the CDR3 is TGTGCCAGTAGCCCTATGGGGAGGCTGGGTCAGCCCCAGCATTTT. Its translation is CASSPMGRLGQPQHF. Full variable domain (outside the CDR3, taken from reference TRBV19 and TRBJ1-5): DGGITQSPKYLFRKEGQNVTLSCEQNLNHDAMYWYRQDPGQGLRLIYYSQIVNDFQKGDIAEGYSVSREKKESFPLTVTSAQKNPTAFYLCASSPMGRLGQPQHFGDGTRLSIL.

The genes are TRBV30 and TRBJ2-7, with TRBD2 matching over 9 bases. The CDR3 runs to 17 residues. Per the germline V gene, CDR1 is GTSNPN and CDR2 is SVGIG (reference sequence). J lost 5 bases, V lost 2 bases, and 16 bases had no gene match. The CDR3 DNA follows: TGTGCCTGGAGTACCACATTGGACCTAGCGGGGCGAAACGAGCAGTACTTC. Protein sequence: CAWSTTLDLAGRNEQYF.

The CDR3 sequence is CASGTSGYEQYF. The CDR3 coding sequence is TGTGCCAGCGGGACTAGCGGGTACGAGCAGTACTTC. This chain joins TRBV6-5 and TRBJ2-7; TRBD2 agrees at 12 bases. This CDR3 spans 12 amino acids. V dropped 8 bases and J dropped 4; count of bases not matched to a gene: 0. CDR1 and CDR2 (germline): MNHEY, SVGAGI.

V is TRBV2 and J is TRBJ2-5, with a tentative D call TRBD1 (6 bases). V shed 4 bases and J shed 5 bases, with 23 bases lying between them. The CDR3 extends over 17 amino acids. Germline loops: CDR1 SNHLY, CDR2 FYNNEI. The CDR3 region is CASSGGGLPRRSETQYF. Here the CDR3 DNA reads TGTGCCAGCAGTGGAGGGGGTTTACCAAGGCGATCGGAGACCCAGTACTTC.

The chain carries TRBV19 and TRBJ2-2; possible D gene TRBD2, 6 bases. Looked up from germline, CDR1 is LNHDA and CDR2 is SQIVND (reference sequence). This CDR3 spans 15 amino acids. V lost 7 bases and J 0 bases, leaving 12 bases between the germline ends. In DNA form, the CDR3 reads TGTGCCAGTACCCGGGGGTCCGCGAACACCGGGGAGCTGTTTTTT. Protein product: CASTRGSANTGELFF.

The chain employs TRBV18 and TRBJ2-7, with D perhaps TRBD2 (7 bases). Trimming cost V 6 bases and J 1 base, with 22 bases left between them. The CDR3 is 17 amino acids. The germline CDR1 and CDR2 sequences are KGHSH and LQKENI. CDR3 loop: CASSRGPQQGWSYEQYF. CDR3 in DNA: TGTGCCAGCTCGCGGGGGCCCCAACAGGGCTGGTCCTACGAGCAGTACTTC.

CDR3 nucleotide sequence: TGCGCCAGCAGCTTGCTAGCGGGGGGTGTCGCGGATACGCAGTATTTT. The encoded protein is CASSLLAGGVADTQYF. The gene calls are TRBV5-1 and TRBJ2-3; 11 bases are a match to TRBD2. The ends lost 1 base at V and 6 bases at J; junction bases unmatched: 7. This CDR3 comprises 16 residues. Germline CDR1 and CDR2: SGHRS and YFSETQ.

The chain employs TRBV7-9 and TRBJ1-2; 11 bases are a match to TRBD1. V gave up 5 bases and J gave up 7 bases; unmatched junction bases: 6. Germline CDR1 and CDR2: SEHNR and FQNEAQ (reference sequence). This CDR3 comprises 14 residues. The CDR3 DNA sequence: TGTGCCAGCAGCCAACCTGGGACAGGGGGTGGCTACACCTTC. Translating gives CASSQPGTGGGYTF.

The chain combines TRBV5-1 with TRBJ2-1, with a tentative D call TRBD2 (5 bases). The CDR3 runs 13 residues. V lost 2 bases to trimming and J lost 8 bases, with 11 bases between them. CDR1 is SGHRS, CDR2 YFSETQ, per germline. CDR3 sequence (DNA): TGCGCCAGCAGCTTAAAACTAGTCGATGAGCAGTTCTTC. Residues: CASSLKLVDEQFF. The full variable domain, completed using reference TRBV5-1 and TRBJ2-1, is KAGVTQTPRYLIKTRGQQVTLSCSPISGHRSVSWYQQTPGQGLQFLFEYFSETQRNKGNFPGRFSGRQFSNSRSEMNVSTLELGDSALYLCASSLKLVDEQFFGPGTRLTVL.

This sequence joins TRBV28 and TRBJ1-2; 7 bases are shared with TRBD1. Germline CDR1 and CDR2: MDHEN and SYDVKM. There are 12 residues in the CDR3. The V segment lost 10 bases and the J segment 6 bases; nucleotides outside the gene matches: 8. DNA for the CDR3: TGTGCCACATTAACAGGGGACCATGGCTACACCTTC. Amino acids: CATLTGDHGYTF.

The J gene is TRBJ2-5, the V gene TRBV4-1; tentative D call: TRBD2 (5 bases). V was cut by 4 bases and J by 5 bases, with 5 bases left in between. From germline, CDR1 is MGHRA and CDR2 YSYEKL. The CDR3 consists of 11 residues. This CDR3 is CASSREETQYF. CDR3 sequence (DNA): TGCGCCAGCAGCCGGGAGGAGACCCAGTACTTC.

The rearrangement joins TRBV5-4 to TRBJ2-7; TRBD2 aligns across 8 bases. After removal of 2 bases from V and 0 bases from J, the junction contained 4 bases not matched to a gene. This CDR3 spans 15 amino acids. The germline V gene has CDR1 SGHNT and CDR2 YYREEE (reference sequence). CDR3 sequence (DNA): TGTGCCAGCAGCTTTAGCGGGGACTACTCCTACGAGCAGTACTTC. Translating it yields CASSFSGDYSYEQYF.

CDR3 residues: CASSLDYGGETQYF. The CDR3 DNA reads as TGCGCCAGCAGCTTGGATTATGGGGGCGAGACCCAGTACTTC. The chain combines TRBV5-1 with TRBJ2-5; a possible D gene is TRBD1 (6 bases). V was clipped by 0 bases and J by 5 bases, with 11 bases between them. Germline V CDR1 and CDR2: SGHRS, YFSETQ. This CDR3 spans 14 amino acids.

This sequence joins TRBV6-5 and TRBJ2-5, with a possible D match to TRBD2 (6 bases). V gave up 2 bases and J gave up 5 bases, with 15 bases separating them. CDR3 length equals 15 residues. The germline V gene encodes CDR1 MNHEY and CDR2 SVGAGI. The CDR3 protein is CASSYGGGGLETQYF. CDR3 nucleotides: TGTGCCAGCAGTTACGGCGGTGGAGGGTTGGAGACCCAGTACTTC.

As concerns this clone: Other DNA sequences in the same sample also yield this CDR3. The genes are TRBV5-6 and TRBJ2-7; the D is unclear. CDR1 is SGHDT and CDR2 is YYEEEE in the germline V gene. The V end was cut by 1 base, the J end by 1 base, with 6 bases between. CDR3 length: 13 amino acids. CDR3 in DNA: TGTGCCAGCAGCTTGCCCGCGTCCTACGAGCAGTACTTC. As protein: CASSLPASYEQYF.

The chain recombines TRBV19 with TRBJ2-6; the D is unclear. Trimming took off 8 bases at V and 0 bases at J, with 23 bases between the two ends. The CDR3 spans 19 residues. Per the germline V gene, CDR1 is LNHDA and CDR2 is SQIVND (reference sequence). The chain's CDR3 is CASARPQTGTPSGANVLTF. The CDR3 nucleotides read TGTGCCAGTGCCCGGCCCCAGACGGGTACACCCTCTGGGGCCAACGTCCTGACTTTC.

The chain is built from TRBV7-9 and TRBJ1-1, with D perhaps TRBD1 (6 bases). Germline loops: CDR1 SEHNR, CDR2 FQNEAQ (reference sequence). The CDR3 extends over 15 amino acids. The germline V and J ends were trimmed by 1 base and 0 bases, with 9 bases remaining between them. This CDR3 is CASSLGGGLNTEAFF. DNA of the CDR3: TGTGCCAGCAGCTTAGGAGGGGGATTGAACACTGAAGCTTTCTTT.

The rearrangement links TRBV11-2 to TRBJ1-6; no clear D gene. This CDR3 spans 14 amino acids. Trimming shortened V by 5 bases and J by 8 bases, and 13 bases separated the two germline ends. Germline V gene sequence: CDR1 SGHAT, CDR2 FQNNGV. CDR3 nucleotides: TGTGCCAGCAGCCCTCGGGTCGGGGATTCACCCCTCCACTTT. It is translated as CASSPRVGDSPLHF.